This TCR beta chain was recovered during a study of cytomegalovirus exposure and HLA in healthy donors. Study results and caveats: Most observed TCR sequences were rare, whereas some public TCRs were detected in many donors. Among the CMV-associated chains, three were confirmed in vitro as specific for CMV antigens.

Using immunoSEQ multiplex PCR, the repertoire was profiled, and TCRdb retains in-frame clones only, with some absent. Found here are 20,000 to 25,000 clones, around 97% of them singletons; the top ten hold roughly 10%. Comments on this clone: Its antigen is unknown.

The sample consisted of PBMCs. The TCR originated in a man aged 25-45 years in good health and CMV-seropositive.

The CDR3 DNA reads TGTGCCAGCGTCGGGGGAAATGAAAAACTGTTTTTT. This gives the protein CASVGGNEKLFF. The chain links TRBV4-2 to TRBJ1-4; D is possibly TRBD1 (5 bases). Trimming removed 8 bases at V and 5 bases at J, with 9 bases between. Germline loops: CDR1 LGHNA, CDR2 YNFKEQ. The CDR3 runs 12 residues.